Listed below are T cell receptor beta chains from one sample, sequenced in a study of blood T cells in healthy people across ages. A single record per CDR3 protein comes from TCRdb applying MiXCR to the 5' RACE reads. The sample yields 1.5 million to 2 million distinct CDR3 sequences, 39% seen once. Sequencing was carried out using blood. All receptors derive from a human donor in good health. Each CDR3 is given with its conserved first and last residue. A D gene is named only where the DNA matches it firmly. Size is omitted from some rows. Given values are once, few, many or a class for expanded clones.

DNA | CDR3 | V | D | size | J
TGCAGCGCAGGGGGGGGTGAGCAGTTCTTC | CSAGGGEQFF | TRBV29-1 | NA | many | TRBJ2-1
TGTGCCAGCAGCGTAACTCTGGGGCGCACAGATACGCAGTATTTT | CASSVTLGRTDTQYF | TRBV9 | NA | NA | TRBJ2-3
TGCAGTGCTAGATCAAGGGGATGGTCCTATAATTCACCCCTCCACTTT | CSARSRGWSYNSPLHF | TRBV20-1 | NA | many | TRBJ1-6
TGTGCCAGCAGCAACTTACAGGGCACCCTCCACTTT | CASSNLQGTLHF | TRBV5-6 | NA | NA | TRBJ1-6
TGTGCCATCAGTGAGTTAGGGCAGGCGCCCTACGAGCAGTACTTC | CAISELGQAPYEQYF | TRBV10-3 | NA | NA | TRBJ2-7
TGTGCCAGCGGGACACCTAATAACTATGGCTACACCTTC | CASGTPNNYGYTF | TRBV2 | NA | NA | TRBJ1-2
TGTGCCACCAGCAGACCCCCTGAAGATGAGGGTGTAAATGAGCAGTTCTTC | CATSRPPEDEGVNEQFF | TRBV15 | NA | once | TRBJ2-1
TGTGCCAGCAGCGCGCAGGGACAGGGGGCTTACAATGAGCAGTTCTTC | CASSAQGQGAYNEQFF | TRBV9 | TRBD1 | NA | TRBJ2-1
TGCAGTGCTAGGGTGTGGGGAGGAGAAGAGACCCAGTACTTC | CSARVWGGEETQYF | TRBV20-1 | NA | few | TRBJ2-5
TGCGCCAGCAGCCAAGATTTCAAGGGAGTCTATGGCTACACCTTC | CASSQDFKGVYGYTF | TRBV4-3 | NA | NA | TRBJ1-2